This T cell receptor beta chain was obtained from a study of identical twins (dated by TCRdb to about 2016). In the study overall: To test whether fetal clonotypes persist, the study used deep sequencing on TCR alpha and beta repertoires from monozygotic twins, unrelated adults of various ages, and cord blood. To rule out contamination, replicate twin experiments were performed at different times with different library preparation protocols. General findings and caveats noted by the study authors: Invariant T cells such as MAIT and iNKT could partly confound zero-insertion analyses, although diverse VJ usage argued against such confounding for most clonotypes. Compared with coincidental sharing between unrelated individuals, out-of-frame TCR alpha sequences shared between twins had an excess of sequences with low generation probability. Conclusions relied on cross-sectional statistical analysis, since the same donors could not be followed over many years. In monozygotic twins, out-of-frame TCR alpha sharing was systematically underestimated by recombination models, although the models agreed with sharing between unrelated individuals. The excess sharing between twins in beta out-of-frame sequences was weaker because fewer shared sequences reduced the signal-to-noise ratio. Abundant cord blood beta clonotypes had fewer insertions, young adult naive repertoires showed a similar but weaker trend, and memory repertoires showed no such trend.

Only healthy Caucasian donors were included. The twin cohort consisted of three pairs of female monozygotic twins, all aged roughly 18 to 29 years. The RNA used for TCR libraries was isolated from peripheral blood mononuclear cells. The CDR3 sequence holds 16 residues, the cysteine and phenylalanine included. The only DNA kept is the CDR3, 48 bases in frame from the first base. CDR1 and CDR2, per the germline V gene, are SGHDN and FVKESK. V is trimmed back by 1 base and J by 4 bases, and the junction contains 6 bases that no gene match accounts for. The library was generated by 5' RACE. These reads were obtained on an Illumina HiSeq 2000. A universal primer binding site was added through template switching, and the final cDNA carried a unique molecular identifier so that TCR cDNA molecules could be counted accurately. Specific primers in the conserved constant-segment region were used to synthesize first-strand cDNA for the TCR alpha and beta chains. To control for contamination, each cDNA library was double barcoded with a SMART-Mk sample barcode plus Illumina barcodes. TruSeq adapter sequences and Illumina sample barcodes were added in two successive PCR steps. TCR alpha and beta cDNA libraries were sequenced on the Illumina HiSeq platform with custom primers. The paper's processing steps were these. MiGEC processed the raw reads to extract unique molecular identifiers, while MiXCR was used to determine the CDR3 positions. Recombination models were inferred per individual with the repgenHMM and IGoR tools using an EM algorithm. Shared clonotypes were analyzed with the tcR package in R, and sharing was normalized by the product of cloneset sizes. To study raw recombination free of thymic and clonal selection effects, out-of-frame nonproductive sequences were analyzed. TCRdb redid the processing of the public reads, applying fastp at Q25 and MiXCR, and retained in-frame beta chains. Each CDR3 protein gets just one entry, which takes the most common genes and DNA from the rows behind it. The V and J calls and clone size are TCRdb's, not the authors'. The sample has roughly 770,000 distinct CDR3 sequences on record, 18% of them singletons. Around 13% of the sample is in the top ten clones.

Of note for this clonotype: Its antigen remains unidentified. Per-base qualities were not stored, and no clone one base away is much larger.

These data are also associated with another study on T cells expressing NK-cell markers. As noted in the second study: In sorted CD3+CD56+NKG2C+, CD3+CD56+NKG2C- and CD3+CD56-NKG2C+ T-cell subsets from several donors, TCR beta-chain repertoires were profiled. Among the eight sequenced donors, seven were HCMV-seropositive and one was HCMV-seronegative. To restrict sorting to alphabetaTCR-expressing T cells, an anti-gammadeltaTCR antibody was added in several experiments. In 5 to 7 donors, the dominant CD3+CD56+NKG2C+ clonotypes ranked among the top 10 CD8+ clonotypes, making up roughly 1.0-8% of CD8+ T cells. Those dominant clonotypes were again the most abundant among CD3+CD56-NKG2C+ cells in a handful of donors, at roughly 25-60.1%. Whether the expanded NKG2C-expressing T cell clones were specific for HCMV antigens was left unclear. The eight sequenced donors were randomly selected healthy volunteers, three men and five women. To determine HCMV serostatus, a commercial ELISA kit was used to detect HCMV-specific IgG in serum. Bulk peripheral blood T-cell repertoires were additionally sequenced from unsorted PBMC for 5 or 6 donors. MIGEC was used to demultiplex reads and group reads by UMI, and MiTCR was used to assemble and quantify clonotypes. Only TCR cDNA sequences supported by at least two reads were kept to exclude erroneous sequences. The tcR package was used for downstream repertoire analysis, and clonotypes were matched across fractions by CDR3 nucleotide sequence plus V segment. VDJmatch was used to annotate antigen specificity against VDJdb, with one amino acid substitution in CDR3 allowed.

Sequenced material: PBMCs. The rearrangement combines TRBV14 with TRBJ1-1, with 10 bases aligning to TRBD1. The sequence was collected from a woman in her late teens or twenties in good health. The DNA reads as follows: TGTGCCAGCAGCCAAGCGGGACAGGGGATGGCCACTGAAGCTTTCTTT. The encoded protein is CASSQAGQGMATEAFF.